This T cell receptor (beta chain) was sequenced in a study of beta chain features in type 1 diabetes. All of the isolated RNA was reverse transcribed, so expressed TCRB transcripts were sequenced. Method: immunoSEQ multiplex PCR; TCRdb's copy keeps in-frame clones and lacks some. The sample lists hundreds of thousands of clones, 10% to 15% occurring once. The germline CDR1 and CDR2 sequences are GTSNPN and SVGIG (reference sequence). V lost 2 bases, J lost 3 bases, and 8 bases lay in between. The CDR3 is made up of 13 amino acids. The sample was naive CD4+ T cells from blood. The TCR was taken from a man between 18 and 29 years old in good health. This rearrangement joins TRBV30 to TRBJ1-5, with a possible D match to TRBD1 (6 bases). The CDR3 DNA reads TGTGCCTGGAGTCGGACAGACAATCAGCCCCAGCATTTT. Translating it yields CAWSRTDNQPQHF.